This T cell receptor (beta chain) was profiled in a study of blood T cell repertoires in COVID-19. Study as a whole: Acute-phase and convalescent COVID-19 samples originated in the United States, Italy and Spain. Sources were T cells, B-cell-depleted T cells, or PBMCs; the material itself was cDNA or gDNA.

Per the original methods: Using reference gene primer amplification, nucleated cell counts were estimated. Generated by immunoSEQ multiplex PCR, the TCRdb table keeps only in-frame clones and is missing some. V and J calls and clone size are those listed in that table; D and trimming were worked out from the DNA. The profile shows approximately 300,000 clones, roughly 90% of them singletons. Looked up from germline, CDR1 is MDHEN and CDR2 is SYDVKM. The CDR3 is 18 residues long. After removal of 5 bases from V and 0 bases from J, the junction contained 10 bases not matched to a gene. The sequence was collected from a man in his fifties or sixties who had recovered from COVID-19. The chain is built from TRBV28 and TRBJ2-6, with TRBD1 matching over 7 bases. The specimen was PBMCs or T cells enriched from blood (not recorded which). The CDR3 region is CASSGTGDPLSGANVLTF. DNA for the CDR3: TGTGCCAGCAGTGGAACAGGGGATCCCCTCTCTGGGGCCAACGTCCTGACTTTC.